The 27 T cell receptor beta chains presented below share a single source sample, sequenced in a study of blood T cell repertoires in COVID-19. TCRdb's table, derived via immunoSEQ multiplex PCR, lists solely in-frame clones and lacks some. The repertoire includes roughly 320,000 clones, roughly 85% of them detected once, and just over 7% sits in the top ten. Sequences were obtained from peripheral blood. The receptors derive from a human donor in a cohort sampled during active COVID-19.

The gene calls are TRBV11-1 and TRBJ2-2; D is ambiguous. CDR3 length equals 13 residues. Germline CDR1 is SGHAT and CDR2 is FQDESV (reference sequence). Trimming shortened V by 1 base and J by 4 bases, and 4 bases separated the two germline ends. CDR3 coding DNA: TGTGCCAGCAGCTTAGAAGCCACCGGGGAGCTGTTTTTT. Translated, it gives CASSLEATGELFF. Supplemented by reference TRBV11-1 and TRBJ2-2, the full variable domain reads EAEVAQSPRYKITEKSQAVAFWCDPISGHATLYWYRQILGQGPELLVQFQDESVVDDSQLPKDRFSAERLKGVDSTLKIQPAELGDSAMYLCASSLEATGELFFGEGSRLTVL.

This rearrangement joins TRBV18 to TRBJ2-6; D gene unclear. Trimming removed 2 bases at V and 0 bases at J, with 8 bases between. The germline CDR1 and CDR2 sequences are KGHSH and LQKENI. CDR3 length: 16 amino acids. In nucleotides, the CDR3 is TGTGCCAGCTCACCATACACCCTCTCTGGGGCCAACGTCCTGACTTTC. Translated, it gives CASSPYTLSGANVLTF.

This clone appeared a single time. The rearrangement joins TRBV11-2 to TRBJ1-3; D ambiguous. The CDR3 loop spans 13 amino acids. Trimming removed 6 bases at V and 3 bases at J, with 9 bases between. CDR1 is SGHAT, CDR2 FQNNGV, per germline. CDR3 loop: CASRNINGNTIYF. DNA of the CDR3: TGTGCCAGCAGGAACATCAATGGAAACACCATATATTTT.

The V gene is TRBV7-6, the J gene TRBJ2-7; possibly TRBD2 for D (6 bases). With 1 base removed from V and 6 bases from J, the gap between germline ends came to 10 bases. The CDR3 is made up of 13 amino acids. Germline V gene sequence: CDR1 SGHVS, CDR2 FNYEAQ. The CDR3 loop is CASSLVEGGEQYF. Written as DNA, the CDR3 is TGTGCCAGCAGCTTAGTGGAGGGAGGCGAGCAGTACTTC.

V usage is TRBV19 and J usage is TRBJ2-3; 9 positions agree with TRBD2. This CDR3 region has 14 residues. Trimming removed 8 bases from V and 1 base from J; junction bases left unmatched: 4. The V gene's germline CDR1 is LNHDA and CDR2 SQIVND (reference sequence). DNA for the CDR3: TGTGCCAGTGTAGCGGGGGAGGGCACAGATACGCAGTATTTT. As protein: CASVAGEGTDTQYF. Drawing the rest from reference TRBV19 and TRBJ2-3, the complete variable domain is DGGITQSPKYLFRKEGQNVTLSCEQNLNHDAMYWYRQDPGQGLRLIYYSQIVNDFQKGDIAEGYSVSREKKESFPLTVTSAQKNPTAFYLCASVAGEGTDTQYFGPGTRLTVL.

The CDR3 sequence is CASSLWQGSGEQYF. In DNA form, the CDR3 reads TGTGCCAGCAGCTTATGGCAGGGGTCGGGCGAGCAGTACTTC. The J gene is TRBJ2-7, the V gene TRBV11-2; D possibly corresponds to TRBD1 (6 bases). The V gene lost 2 bases and the J gene lost 6 bases, with 14 bases spanning the gap. The CDR3 runs 14 residues. In germline, CDR1 is SGHAT, CDR2 FQNNGV.

The V and J genes are TRBV27 and TRBJ2-1; 7 bases line up with TRBD1. Germline CDR1 MNHEY, CDR2 SMNVEV (reference sequence). The ends lost 5 bases at V and 0 bases at J; junction bases unmatched: 4. The CDR3 runs to 15 residues. In nucleotides, the CDR3 is TGTGCCAGCAGTCAAGGGGGCTACTCCTACAATGAGCAGTTCTTC. This translates into CASSQGGYSYNEQFF.

The V and J genes are TRBV6-5 and TRBJ1-1; tentative D call: TRBD1 (5 bases). The germline V and J ends were trimmed by 6 bases and 0 bases, with 14 bases remaining between them. CDR3 length: 15 amino acids. Germline V gives CDR1 MNHEY, CDR2 SVGAGI. The CDR3 nucleotides read TGTGCCAGCAGACCCGGGGGACTCCTGAACACTGAAGCTTTCTTT. Translation gives CASRPGGLLNTEAFF.

The chain couples TRBV7-6 to TRBJ2-2; 9 bases match TRBD1. The CDR3 runs to 15 residues. Trimming at V came to 5 bases and at J to 7 bases, leaving 8 bases not matched to a gene. Germline V gives CDR1 SGHVS, CDR2 FNYEAQ. The CDR3 here is CASSPTGTGSGELFF. In DNA form, the CDR3 reads TGTGCCAGCAGCCCCACCGGGACAGGGAGCGGGGAGCTGTTTTTT.

The gene calls are TRBV27 and TRBJ1-1, with 7 positions matching TRBD1. The CDR3 totals 14 residues. CDR1 and CDR2 (germline): MNHEY, SMNVEV (reference sequence). With 2 bases clipped from V and 3 bases from J, the junction kept 3 bases outside the gene matches. DNA for the CDR3: TGTGCCAGCAGTTTAGAGGGGGCCCACACTGAAGCTTTCTTT. Amino acids: CASSLEGAHTEAFF.

The gene calls are TRBV4-2 and TRBJ1-4; 7 bases are a match to TRBD1. V lost 4 bases to trimming and J lost 0 bases; unmatched junction nucleotides: 5. CDR3 length: 16 residues. The germline CDR1 and CDR2 sequences are LGHNA and YNFKEQ. CDR3 in DNA: TGTGCCAGCAGCCCGCAGGGGGGTGCAACTAATGAAAAACTGTTTTTT. It codes for CASSPQGGATNEKLFF.

This chain uses TRBV7-8 with TRBJ2-2; D may be TRBD1 (6 bases). The CDR3 is 15 amino acids. V shed 0 bases and J shed 5 bases, with 10 bases lying between them. The germline V gene encodes CDR1 SGHVS and CDR2 FQNEAQ. Here the CDR3 reads CASSLAGASTGELFF. Written as DNA, the CDR3 is TGTGCCAGCAGCTTAGCGGGGGCCTCAACCGGGGAGCTGTTTTTT.

This clone was picked up a small number of times. V is TRBV4-1 and J is TRBJ1-2, with TRBD1 identical over 8 bases. Germline V CDR1 and CDR2: MGHRA, YSYEKL. The V and J ends lost 3 bases and 0 bases, in that order; junction bases with no gene match: 9. The CDR3 contains 17 residues. The CDR3 coding sequence is TGCGCCAGCAGCCACCTCCTCAGGACAGGGCCTAACTATGGCTACACCTTC. The encoded protein is CASSHLLRTGPNYGYTF.

In its sample, this clone was seen a few times. The V gene is TRBV9, the J gene TRBJ2-7; possibly TRBD1 for D (5 bases). The germline V gene encodes CDR1 SGDLS and CDR2 YYNGEE. Trimming took 0 bases from V and 2 from J, leaving 15 bases between them. The CDR3 has 16 residues. The CDR3 DNA follows: TGTGCCAGCAGCGTAGCAGGTGAGACAGCGACCTACGAGCAGTACTTC. Its protein product is CASSVAGETATYEQYF.

V gene TRBV5-1 combines with J gene TRBJ2-1, with 12 bases that match TRBD1. The CDR3 length is 13 residues. Trimming took 5 bases from V and 8 from J; bases not matched to a gene: 2. Looked up from germline, CDR1 is SGHRS and CDR2 is YFSETQ. Here the CDR3 reads CASRGDRGHEQFF. CDR3 DNA sequence: TGCGCCAGCAGAGGGGACAGGGGGCATGAGCAGTTCTTC.

The chain joins TRBV19 to TRBJ1-2, with 9 positions matching TRBD1. Losses at the gene ends were 6 bases for V and 7 bases for J; bases not matched to a gene: 3. Germline-derived CDR1 and CDR2 are LNHDA and SQIVND (reference sequence). This CDR3 comprises 12 residues. CDR3 residues: CASRQGAAGYTF. The CDR3 coding sequence is TGTGCCAGTAGACAGGGGGCAGCTGGCTACACCTTC. The complete variable domain, with remaining parts taken from reference TRBV19 and TRBJ1-2, reads DGGITQSPKYLFRKEGQNVTLSCEQNLNHDAMYWYRQDPGQGLRLIYYSQIVNDFQKGDIAEGYSVSREKKESFPLTVTSAQKNPTAFYLCASRQGAAGYTFGSGTRLTVV.

The genes are TRBV12-3 or TRBV12-4 and TRBJ1-6, with a tentative D call TRBD1 (5 bases). This CDR3 is 12 amino acids long. Trimming cost V 10 bases and J 9 bases, with 13 bases left between them. The CDR3 loop is CATARGGSPLHF. CDR3 in DNA: TGTGCCACCGCTAGGGGAGGTTCACCCCTCCACTTT.

This clone came up once. The gene calls are TRBV5-1 and TRBJ1-1; D unresolved. CDR3 size: 12 residues. Trimming took off 7 bases at V and 7 bases at J, with 14 bases between the two ends. CDR1 is SGHRS and CDR2 is YFSETQ in the germline V gene. The CDR3 DNA reads as TGCGCCAGCGGGATCACAGAGGGTGAAGCTTTCTTT. Translating gives CASGITEGEAFF.

This CDR3 reads CASSRDPGQGILGYTF. In nucleotides, the CDR3 is TGTGCCAGCAGCCGAGACCCAGGACAGGGCATCCTTGGCTACACCTTC. V gene TRBV3-1 (or the pseudogene TRBV3-2) combines with J gene TRBJ1-2; TRBD1 agrees at 8 bases. The CDR3 covers 16 residues. The V segment lost 4 bases and the J segment 7 bases; nucleotides outside the gene matches: 14. Germline CDR1 and CDR2: LGHDT and YNNKEL (reference sequence).

With respect to this clone: The same CDR3 can be traced to other DNA sequences in this sample. DNA of the CDR3: TGTGCCAGCAGCTTGGGACAGGGTTATACTGAAGCTTTCTTT. Translation: CASSLGQGYTEAFF. The gene calls are TRBV7-9 and TRBJ1-1; 9 nucleotides agree with TRBD1. V was clipped by 3 bases and J by 5 bases; unmatched bases: 4. Per germline, CDR1 SEHNR and CDR2 FQNEAQ (reference sequence). The CDR3 has 14 residues.

The chain carries TRBV11-1 and TRBJ1-6; D is ambiguous. The V end lost 3 bases, the J end lost 6 bases, and 9 bases lay between the germline ends. There are 14 residues in the CDR3. Germline CDR1 reads SGHAT; CDR2 reads FQDESV (reference sequence). CDR3 sequence reads: CASSFEQINSPLHF. Here the CDR3 DNA reads TGTGCCAGCAGCTTTGAACAGATTAATTCACCCCTCCACTTT.

The CDR3 coding sequence is TGTGCCAGCAGTTCGGGGTTCTCTGGAAACACCATATATTTT. Protein: CASSSGFSGNTIYF. The chain couples TRBV27 to TRBJ1-3; D is uncertain. Germline CDR1 and CDR2: MNHEY and SMNVEV (reference sequence). V was clipped by 4 bases and J by 0 bases, with 7 bases between them. CDR3 length equals 14 residues.

CDR3 DNA sequence: TGTGCCAGCAGCTTTAGCGGAAAAGCTTTCTTT. Translated: CASSFSGKAFF. This chain uses TRBV12-3 or TRBV12-4 with TRBJ1-1, with D uncertain. The CDR3 is 11 residues long. Trimming left V 6 bases short and J 9 bases short, with 11 bases between.

The gene calls are TRBV25-1 and TRBJ1-6, with D possibly being TRBD1 (5 bases). Deletions cut 4 bases from V and 7 bases from J, with 14 bases between. The CDR3 is 15 residues long. CDR1 and CDR2 from the germline V gene are MGHDK and SYGVNS. The CDR3 DNA reads TGTGCCAGCAGTGGGGGGACTGGGGGGAATTCACCCCTCCACTTT. This encodes CASSGGTGGNSPLHF.

Concerning this clone: At one boundary the junction diverges from the germline segment, which might be a read error. CDR3 amino acids: CASRLGPQGYTF. In nucleotides, the CDR3 is TGTGCCAGCCGTTTAGGGCCGCAAGGCTACACCTTC. V usage is TRBV12-3 or TRBV12-4 and J usage is TRBJ1-2; D ambiguous. This CDR3 contains 12 residues.

This clone was seen a single time. This rearrangement joins TRBV29-1 to TRBJ2-7; 11 bases align to TRBD2. This CDR3 is built from 12 residues. Germline trimming cut 3 bases from V and 5 bases from J; bases unmatched to any gene: 0. Germline loops: CDR1 SQVTM, CDR2 ANQGSEA. Here the CDR3 DNA reads TGCAGCGTTGATAGCGGGGGGGACGAGCAGTACTTC. This encodes CSVDSGGDEQYF.

The chain links TRBV11-2 to TRBJ1-1; D call uncertain. The CDR3 runs 13 residues. Per germline, CDR1 SGHAT and CDR2 FQNNGV. Trimming took 3 bases from V and 0 from J, leaving 5 bases between them. The CDR3, as DNA: TGTGCCAGCAGCTTGGGAGTGAACACTGAAGCTTTCTTT. Translation gives CASSLGVNTEAFF.